The 11 T cell receptor beta chains presented below share a single source sample, sequenced in a study of T cell responses to AZD1222 COVID-19 vaccine. TCRdb's table, derived via immunoSEQ multiplex PCR, lists solely in-frame clones and lacks some. Of more than 85,000 clones in the sample, around 87% were seen once. The sample in question was peripheral blood, obtained on day 0 of AZD1222 vaccination. These TCRs come from an adult in good health.

This chain joins TRBV24-1 and TRBJ1-2; D perhaps matches TRBD1 (6 bases). The V and J ends lost 3 bases and 5 bases respectively, with 12 bases between them. The CDR3 has 14 residues. Germline V CDR1 and CDR2: KGHDR, SFDVKD. CDR3 nucleotide sequence: TGTGCCACCAGTGATGGCAGGGGATCGTATGGCTACACCTTC. It translates to CATSDGRGSYGYTF.

This clone occurred once. The rearrangement joins TRBV28 to TRBJ2-3; TRBD2 matches at 8 bases. Germline V CDR1 and CDR2: MDHEN, SYDVKM. CDR3 size: 17 residues. The V and J ends lost 2 bases and 1 base, in that order; junction bases with no gene match: 8. The CDR3 nucleotides read TGTGCCAGCAGTTTAGGCTCAACTAGCGGCCGCACAGATACGCAGTATTTT. Translated: CASSLGSTSGRTDTQYF.

The chain employs TRBV4-2 and TRBJ2-7; 7 nucleotides agree with TRBD2. The CDR3 is made up of 16 amino acids. The trim removed 1 base at V and 3 bases at J, leaving 9 bases unmatched. Germline V gives CDR1 LGHNA, CDR2 YNFKEQ. The CDR3 is CASSQGASGTYYEQYF. Here the CDR3 DNA reads TGTGCCAGCAGCCAAGGAGCAAGCGGGACTTACTACGAGCAGTACTTC.

The gene calls are TRBV28 and TRBJ1-5; D not certain. The CDR3 extends over 14 amino acids. Trimming cost V 4 bases and J 7 bases, with 14 bases left between them. Germline loops: CDR1 MDHEN, CDR2 SYDVKM. The DNA for the CDR3 is TGTGCCAGCAGTTGGAACAGATGGGAGCAGCCCCAGCATTTT. Its translation is CASSWNRWEQPQHF.

V is TRBV28 and J is TRBJ2-7; D not certain. Looked up from germline, CDR1 is MDHEN and CDR2 is SYDVKM. Trimming took 0 bases from V and 4 from J, leaving 13 bases between them. CDR3 size: 15 residues. Here the CDR3 DNA reads TGTGCCAGCAGTTTATGGCGGTCAAACCTTTACGAGCAGTACTTC. Translation gives CASSLWRSNLYEQYF.

This clone has only one observation. The gene calls are TRBV28 and TRBJ2-7, with D maybe TRBD1 (5 bases). From germline, CDR1 is MDHEN and CDR2 SYDVKM. The CDR3 covers 13 residues. V was pared by 4 bases and J by 1 base, with 8 bases between. In nucleotides, the CDR3 is TGTGCCAGCAGTTCCCCAGGGTCCTACGAGCAGTACTTC. Translated, it gives CASSSPGSYEQYF.

The V and J genes are TRBV19 and TRBJ1-5; D gene uncertain. Germline CDR1 reads LNHDA; CDR2 reads SQIVND (reference sequence). The CDR3 length is 12 residues. Trimming left V 3 bases short and J 7 bases short, with 7 bases between. DNA of the CDR3: TGTGCCAGTAGTATCCTTATGCAGCCCCAGCATTTT. Amino acids: CASSILMQPQHF.

The chain combines TRBV18 with TRBJ2-7, with 7 bases aligning to TRBD1. Trimming cost V 0 bases and J 0 bases; bases outside gene matches: 8. The CDR3 covers 17 residues. Germline values: CDR1 KGHSH, CDR2 LQKENI. The CDR3 bases are TGTGCCAGCTCACCACCGACCGACAGGGCCTACTCCTACGAGCAGTACTTC. Its protein product is CASSPPTDRAYSYEQYF.

The J gene is TRBJ1-2, the V gene TRBV29-1, with a possible D match to TRBD1 (6 bases). This CDR3 contains 13 residues. The germline gives CDR1 SQVTM, CDR2 ANQGSEA. The V end lost 6 bases, the J end lost 5 bases, and 16 bases lay between the germline ends. In nucleotides, the CDR3 is TGCAGCGTACTCCACCAGGGGAATTATGGCTACACCTTC. Protein sequence: CSVLHQGNYGYTF.

The rearrangement joins TRBV6-1 to TRBJ2-2; D may be TRBD1 or TRBD2 (5 bases each). Trimming removed 1 base from V and 5 bases from J, with 5 bases in between. Germline CDR1 reads MNHNS; CDR2 reads SASEGT. The CDR3 consists of 13 residues. CDR3 protein: CASSEGGTGELFF. CDR3 nucleotides: TGTGCCAGCAGTGAAGGGGGGACCGGGGAGCTGTTTTTT.

The V gene is TRBV11-2, the J gene TRBJ2-7; tentatively, D is TRBD1 or TRBD2 (5 bases each). This CDR3 spans 12 amino acids. Trimming cost V 1 base and J 7 bases, with 8 bases left between them. The germline CDR1 and CDR2 sequences are SGHAT and FQNNGV. CDR3: CASSLGWGEQYF. In nucleotides, the CDR3 is TGTGCCAGCAGCTTAGGGTGGGGGGAGCAGTACTTC.